The text below deals with one T cell receptor (beta chain). The V gene lost 3 bases and the J gene lost 6 bases, with 10 bases spanning the gap. The CDR3 contains 13 residues. Germline values: CDR1 MDHEN, CDR2 SYDVKM. This entry is derived from a study of blood T cells in healthy people across ages. Primers used in a second PCR of about 6 to 11 cycles were a sample-barcoded 5' primer and a J-beta primer mix. MiXCR, run by TCRdb on the 5' RACE reads, gives a single entry per CDR3 protein. Counted here are approximately 800,000 distinct CDR3 sequences, about half occurring once; the ten biggest clones make up around a sixth.

This receptor was obtained from a man older than 75 in good health. Sequencing was done on a sample of blood. The chain uses TRBV28 and TRBJ2-3; D ambiguous. CDR3 sequence reads: CASSLDPADTQYF. In DNA, the CDR3 is TGTGCCAGCAGTTTGGACCCCGCGGATACGCAGTATTTT.